The rows below give T cell receptor beta chains drawn from one sample of a study of cytomegalovirus exposure and HLA in healthy donors. Some clones are missing from TCRdb's copy, which holds only in-frame ones; the method was immunoSEQ multiplex PCR. Of 120,000 to 150,000 clones detected, 75% to 85% appear once; the ten largest clones hold about 3.1%. Sequenced sample: PBMCs. These receptors all come from a female donor in good health and CMV-seronegative. Both conserved end residues are trimmed from each CDR3.

j_gene: TRBJ2-3; v_gene: TRBV12-5; CDR3aa: ASGLVLSGRSTDTQY
j_gene: TRBJ2-4; v_gene: TRBV29-1; CDR3aa: SAGENIQY
j_gene: TRBJ1-2; v_gene: TRBV6-1; CDR3aa: ASSEARGNNYGYT
j_gene: TRBJ1-6; v_gene: TRBV7-2; CDR3aa: ASSLVLGRGGSPLH
j_gene: TRBJ1-1; v_gene: TRBV7-9; CDR3aa: ASSPGGRGAF
j_gene: NA; v_gene: TRBV5-1; CDR3aa: ASLDRGPGEQY
j_gene: TRBJ2-7; v_gene: TRBV6-5; CDR3aa: ASRDRGPYEQY
j_gene: TRBJ2-1; v_gene: TRBV11-3; CDR3aa: ASSPRVLAGDNEQF
j_gene: TRBJ1-5; v_gene: TRBV5-6; CDR3aa: ASSLGTGYGQPQH
j_gene: TRBJ1-1; v_gene: TRBV2; CDR3aa: ASMGGGVRFAF
j_gene: TRBJ1-4; v_gene: TRBV15; CDR3aa: ATSRELGGNEKLF
j_gene: TRBJ2-1; v_gene: TRBV27; CDR3aa: ASSPGLAGTNEQF
j_gene: TRBJ1-1; v_gene: TRBV7-2; CDR3aa: ASREGWPYTEAF
j_gene: TRBJ1-4; v_gene: TRBV28; CDR3aa: ASSPILEKLF
j_gene: TRBJ2-1; v_gene: TRBV5-4; CDR3aa: ASSPTYNEQF
j_gene: TRBJ1-2; v_gene: TRBV6-6; CDR3aa: ASSSLQGVDGYT
j_gene: TRBJ2-7; v_gene: TRBV27; CDR3aa: ASSFLDRGSYEQY
j_gene: TRBJ1-5; v_gene: TRBV6-1; CDR3aa: ASTRGLSNQPQH
j_gene: TRBJ2-3; v_gene: TRBV18; CDR3aa: ASSPVLTGGATDTQY
j_gene: NA; v_gene: TRBV2; CDR3aa: ASSDLDRGPYEQY
j_gene: TRBJ1-2; v_gene: TRBV18; CDR3aa: ASSPERGSGGYT
j_gene: TRBJ2-5; v_gene: TRBV13; CDR3aa: ASSPIRGTQY
j_gene: TRBJ2-7; v_gene: TRBV28; CDR3aa: ASRVSSYEQY
j_gene: TRBJ2-7; v_gene: TRBV30; CDR3aa: AWMSSGPYEQY